Listed below are T cell receptor beta chains from one sample, sequenced in a study of Ad26.COV2.S vaccination and SARS-CoV-2 variants. Data came from immunoSEQ multiplex PCR; TCRdb stores just in-frame clones and leaves some out. This sample has more than 150,000 clones, with roughly 87% found just once. The input for sequencing was peripheral blood, taken after recovery from COVID-19. These receptors were obtained from a human donor who had recovered from COVID-19. The CDR3 runs from the conserved cysteine through the conserved F or W. Each record gives: V gene, J gene, clone size, D gene, CDR3 DNA, CDR3 protein. The D gene is left open where the match is weak. Expanded clones get a size class; other rows say once, few or many, or leave the size out.

TRBV19	TRBJ2-3	-	-	TGTGCCAGTATGAGAGGGCGGGGGCCTACAGATACGCAGTATTTT	CASMRGRGPTDTQYF
TRBV20-1	TRBJ1-2	-	-	TGCAGTGCTAGTAGGCCTTATTATGGCTACACCTTC	CSASRPYYGYTF
TRBV4-1	TRBJ2-5	-	-	TGCGCCAGCAGCCAAGATTTCGAGACCCAGTACTTC	CASSQDFETQYF
TRBV5-1	TRBJ1-4	-	-	TGCGCCAGCAGCCGGAGGGGGGGCGGTGAAAAACTGTTTTTT	CASSRRGGGEKLFF
TRBV2	TRBJ2-3	-	TRBD2	TGTGCCAGCCAGCGGGAGGGCCGAGTTAGCATAGATACGCAGTATTTT	CASQREGRVSIDTQYF
TRBV7-8	TRBJ1-2	once	-	TGTGCCAGCAGACAGGGATCTGGCTACACCTTC	CASRQGSGYTF
TRBV28	TRBJ2-3	-	-	TGTGCCAGCAGACCGGAGTTGGGAATGGTGATACAAGATACGCAGTATTTT	CASRPELGMVIQDTQYF
TRBV9	TRBJ1-5	-	TRBD1	TGTGCCAGCAGCGTAGGGACAGGGAATCAGCCCCAGCATTTT	CASSVGTGNQPQHF
TRBV5-4	TRBJ2-1	-	TRBD2	TGTGCCAGCAGCCCCGGGGGGTCCTTCTACAATGAGCAGTTCTTC	CASSPGGSFYNEQFF
TRBV27	TRBJ2-7	-	-	TGTGCCAGCAGTTTAACCGGGACCAGACCCTACGAGCAGTACTTC	CASSLTGTRPYEQYF
TRBV4-1	TRBJ1-1	-	-	TGCGCCAGCAGCCAAGAAGGTATGGGGGGGCGTAGGACTGAAGCTTTCTTT	CASSQEGMGGRRTEAFF
TRBV27	TRBJ2-1	few	TRBD2	TGTGCCAGCAGTTCGGGACTAGCGCCTATCAATGAGCAGTTCTTC	CASSSGLAPINEQFF
TRBV19	TRBJ1-1	-	TRBD1	TGTGCCAGTAGTATAGAGGCCCGGGGCAGGGGGCCTTTCGCGGTAGCTTTCTTT	CASSIEARGRGPFAVAFF
TRBV24-1	TRBJ2-7	-	-	TGTGCCACCAGTGACTCCACCTACGAGCAGTACTTC	CATSDSTYEQYF
TRBV9	TRBJ2-1	-	-	TGTGCCAGCAGCGCAGAGGACGGTTACAATGAGCAGTTCTTC	CASSAEDGYNEQFF
TRBV7-2	TRBJ2-1	-	TRBD2	TGTGCCAGCAGCTTAGGGACTAGCGGGAGGAGCTCCTACAATGAGCAGTTCTTC	CASSLGTSGRSSYNEQFF
TRBV27	TRBJ2-1	-	-	TGTGCCAGCAGTTTAGTTACTTCGCGGCCCAATGAGCAGTTCTTC	CASSLVTSRPNEQFF
TRBV4-2	TRBJ2-7	-	-	TGTGCCAGCAGCCAATGGGGGACGGGGGGCGATTCGGGAGAGCAGTACTTC	CASSQWGTGGDSGEQYF
TRBV2	TRBJ2-5	-	TRBD1	TGTGCCAGCACCCAGGACAGGGGAAAAGAGACCCAGTACTTC	CASTQDRGKETQYF
TRBV3-1/TRBV3-2	TRBJ2-7	-	TRBD2	TGTGCCAGCAGCCAAGCAGCCGGGGAAGGACTAGCGGGGGGGTACTACGAGCAGTACTTC	CASSQAAGEGLAGGYYEQYF
TRBV6-5	TRBJ1-4	-	TRBD1	TGTGCCAGTCGGACAGGGGGTCGGAATGAAAAACTGTTTTTT	CASRTGGRNEKLFF
TRBV23-1	TRBJ2-5	-	-	TGCGCCAGCAGTCAATCGGAACAGATAAACCAAGAGACCCAGTACTTC	CASSQSEQINQETQYF
TRBV2	TRBJ1-3	-	-	TGTGCCAGCCGCGGTGGCTTCTCTGGAAACACCATATATTTT	CASRGGFSGNTIYF
TRBV4-2	TRBJ2-5	-	TRBD2	TGTGCCAGCAGCCAAGATCTAGCGGGACAAGAGACCCAGTACTTC	CASSQDLAGQETQYF
TRBV7-2	TRBJ1-3	-	TRBD1	TGTGCCAGCAGCCCATCGGACAGGGCAGAGGGAAACACCATATATTTT	CASSPSDRAEGNTIYF
TRBV6-5	TRBJ2-3	-	TRBD2	TGTGCCAGCAGCGTCCTAGCGGGAGGCACAGATACGCAGTATTTT	CASSVLAGGTDTQYF
TRBV7-9	TRBJ2-3	-	TRBD1	TGTGCCAGCAGCCTAGGGACAGTTTCTGCAGATACGCAGTATTTT	CASSLGTVSADTQYF
TRBV4-1	TRBJ1-5	-	-	TGCGCCAGCAGCCCGTGGCAGGGTCTCAATCAGCCCCAGCATTTT	CASSPWQGLNQPQHF
TRBV28	TRBJ1-3	-	-	TGTGCCAGCACCCGGGGGGGGACCCCTCTGGGGGGAAACACCATATATTTT	CASTRGGTPLGGNTIYF
TRBV28	TRBJ1-5	-	-	TGTGCCAGCAGTTTAAGAGGGGGCAATCAGCCCCAGCATTTT	CASSLRGGNQPQHF
TRBV2	TRBJ2-7	few	-	TGTGCCAGCAGTGATTATGGCTACGAGCAGTACTTC	CASSDYGYEQYF
TRBV19	TRBJ1-4	-	TRBD1	TGTGCCAGTAGTATCCCGGGACAGGGGGCAGAAAAACTGTTTTTT	CASSIPGQGAEKLFF
TRBV6-5	TRBJ2-3	-	-	TGTGCCAGCAGTCGGACCTGGGATACGCAGTATTTT	CASSRTWDTQYF